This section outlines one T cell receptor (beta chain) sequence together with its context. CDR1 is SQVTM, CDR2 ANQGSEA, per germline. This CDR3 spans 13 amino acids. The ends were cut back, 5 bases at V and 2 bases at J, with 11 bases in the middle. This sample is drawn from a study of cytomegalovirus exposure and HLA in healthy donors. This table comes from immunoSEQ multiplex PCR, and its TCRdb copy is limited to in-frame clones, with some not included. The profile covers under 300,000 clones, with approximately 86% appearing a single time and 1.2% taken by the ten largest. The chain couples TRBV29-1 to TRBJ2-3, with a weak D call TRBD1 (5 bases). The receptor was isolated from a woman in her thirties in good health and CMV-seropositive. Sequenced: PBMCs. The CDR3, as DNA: TGCAGCGTTCAGGGTTGGTCCACAGATACGCAGTATTTT. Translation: CSVQGWSTDTQYF.